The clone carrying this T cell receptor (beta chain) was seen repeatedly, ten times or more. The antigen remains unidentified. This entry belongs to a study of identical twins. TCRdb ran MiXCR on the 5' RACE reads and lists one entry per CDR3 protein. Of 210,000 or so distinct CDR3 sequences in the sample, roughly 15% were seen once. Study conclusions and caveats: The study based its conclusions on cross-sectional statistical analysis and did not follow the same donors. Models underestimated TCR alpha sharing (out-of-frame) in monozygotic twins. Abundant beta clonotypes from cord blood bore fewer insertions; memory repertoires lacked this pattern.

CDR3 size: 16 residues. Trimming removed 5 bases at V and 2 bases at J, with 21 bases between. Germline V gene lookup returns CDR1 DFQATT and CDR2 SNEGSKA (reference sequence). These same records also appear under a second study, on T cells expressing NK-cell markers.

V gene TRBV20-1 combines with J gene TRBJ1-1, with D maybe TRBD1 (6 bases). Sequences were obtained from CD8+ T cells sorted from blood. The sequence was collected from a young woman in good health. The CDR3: CSAREAVRGYNTEAFF. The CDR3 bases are TGCAGTGCTCGGGAAGCGGTCAGGGGATATAACACTGAAGCTTTCTTT.